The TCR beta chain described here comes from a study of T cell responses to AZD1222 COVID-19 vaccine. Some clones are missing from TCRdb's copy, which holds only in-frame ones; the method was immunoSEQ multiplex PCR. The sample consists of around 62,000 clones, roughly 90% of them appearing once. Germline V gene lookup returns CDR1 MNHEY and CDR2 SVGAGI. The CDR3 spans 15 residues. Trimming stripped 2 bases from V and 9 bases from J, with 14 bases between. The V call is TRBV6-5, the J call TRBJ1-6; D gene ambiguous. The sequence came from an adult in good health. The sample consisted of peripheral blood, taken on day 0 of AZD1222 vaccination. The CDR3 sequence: CASSYIVQIGSPLHF. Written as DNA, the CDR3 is TGTGCCAGCAGTTACATCGTACAGATTGGTTCACCCCTCCACTTT.